This T cell receptor (beta chain) emerged from a study of cytomegalovirus exposure and HLA in healthy donors. General study points: Most TCR sequences showed up rarely, but some public TCRs showed up in many donors. Reportedly, diagnosis of cytomegalovirus status by the classifier showed high specificity and sensitivity. Testing in vitro showed a few CMV-associated chains specific for CMV antigens.

Separation from the approximately 690-subject first cohort characterized the approximately 130-subject validation cohort, to which the donors belonged. Points on this clone: Its antigen remains unknown.

The V gene end was trimmed by 2 bases and the J gene end by 2 bases; junction bases not matched to a gene: 1. The germline CDR1 and CDR2 sequences are SGHNT and YYREEE (reference sequence). CDR3 length equals 14 residues. Assay: immunoSEQ multiplex PCR; the TCRdb copy retains only in-frame clones and omits some. The profile shows tens of thousands of clones, roughly 94% of them singletons. The chain is built from TRBV5-4 and TRBJ1-3, with TRBD1 matching over 7 bases. Sequencing was performed on PBMCs. The TCR was taken from a woman under 30 in good health and CMV-seropositive. The DNA of the CDR3 is TGTGCCAGCAGCTTACAGGGGCCTGGAAACACCATATATTTT. Amino acid sequence: CASSLQGPGNTIYF.